This is a list of T cell receptor beta chains from one sample in a study of T cells after yellow fever vaccination. Via MiXCR, TCRdb re-called the 5' RACE reads, giving one row per CDR3 protein. The sample lists hundreds of thousands of distinct CDR3 sequences, approximately 21% occurring once. Sample: PBMCs, taken 15 days after the yellow fever booster vaccination. These receptors all stem from a man younger than 45 who received the YFV17D yellow fever vaccine. Each CDR3 is given with its conserved first and last residue. Each record gives: CDR3 protein, CDR3 DNA, D gene, clone size, J gene, V gene. The D gene is left open where the match is weak. Not all rows give a size; the values are once, few, many and, for expanded clones, a class.

cdr3_aa: CASSFGGGTEQYF; cdr3_nt: TGTGCCAGCAGCTTCGGGGGAGGAACCGAGCAGTACTTC; d_call: -; clone_size: few; j_call: TRBJ2-7; v_call: TRBV7-9
cdr3_aa: CASSFGLAAPYEQYF; cdr3_nt: TGTGCCAGCAGTTTTGGACTAGCGGCCCCCTACGAGCAGTACTTC; d_call: TRBD2; clone_size: few; j_call: TRBJ2-7; v_call: TRBV12-3/TRBV12-4
cdr3_aa: CASSLGTPNTEAFF; cdr3_nt: TGTGCCAGCAGCTTAGGAACACCGAACACTGAAGCTTTCTTT; d_call: -; clone_size: -; j_call: TRBJ1-1; v_call: TRBV7-9
cdr3_aa: CASSLSGTIGFNSPLHF; cdr3_nt: TGTGCCAGCAGCTTAAGCGGCACGATCGGATTTAATTCACCCCTCCACTTT; d_call: -; clone_size: -; j_call: TRBJ1-6; v_call: TRBV7-6
cdr3_aa: CASSPSDTDTQYF; cdr3_nt: TGTGCCAGCAGCCCATCTGACACAGATACGCAGTATTTT; d_call: -; clone_size: few; j_call: TRBJ2-3; v_call: TRBV7-2
cdr3_aa: CASSPPAGQGNNEQFF; cdr3_nt: TGTGCCAGCTCACCACCGGCGGGACAGGGGAACAATGAGCAGTTCTTC; d_call: TRBD1; clone_size: -; j_call: TRBJ2-1; v_call: TRBV18
cdr3_aa: CGSSSGANVLTF; cdr3_nt: TGCGGGAGCAGCTCTGGGGCCAACGTCCTGACTTTC; d_call: -; clone_size: -; j_call: TRBJ2-6; v_call: TRBV19
cdr3_aa: CSASPMELMETQYF; cdr3_nt: TGCAGTGCTAGTCCAATGGAGTTGATGGAGACCCAGTACTTC; d_call: -; clone_size: few; j_call: TRBJ2-5; v_call: TRBV20-1
cdr3_aa: CASSIWDQNTGELFF; cdr3_nt: TGTGCCAGCTCAATATGGGACCAGAACACCGGGGAGCTGTTTTTT; d_call: -; clone_size: -; j_call: TRBJ2-2; v_call: TRBV6-2/TRBV6-3
cdr3_aa: CSAPRLAGNTQYF; cdr3_nt: TGCAGTGCTCCCCGCCTAGCGGGTAATACGCAGTATTTT; d_call: TRBD2; clone_size: -; j_call: TRBJ2-3; v_call: TRBV20-1
cdr3_aa: CASSLDSSGQTQYF; cdr3_nt: TGTGCCAGCAGCTTAGATTCTAGCGGACAGACCCAGTACTTC; d_call: TRBD2; clone_size: -; j_call: TRBJ2-5; v_call: TRBV7-2
cdr3_aa: CSARGDRGKPQHF; cdr3_nt: TGCAGTGCTAGGGGGGACAGGGGGAAGCCCCAGCATTTT; d_call: TRBD1; clone_size: -; j_call: TRBJ1-5; v_call: TRBV20-1
cdr3_aa: CASSLPGLAGSGEQFF; cdr3_nt: TGCGCCAGCAGCTTACCGGGACTAGCGGGAAGCGGTGAGCAGTTCTTC; d_call: TRBD2; clone_size: many; j_call: TRBJ2-1; v_call: TRBV5-1
cdr3_aa: CSVDGRGGYEQYF; cdr3_nt: TGCAGCGTTGACGGGCGGGGTGGCTACGAGCAGTACTTC; d_call: -; clone_size: few; j_call: TRBJ2-7; v_call: TRBV29-1
cdr3_aa: CASSVGTAPDTQYF; cdr3_nt: TGTGCCAGCAGTGTTGGGACCGCCCCAGATACGCAGTATTTT; d_call: -; clone_size: -; j_call: TRBJ2-3; v_call: TRBV6-1
cdr3_aa: CASSKVLAKNIQYF; cdr3_nt: TGTGCCAGCAGTAAAGTTCTAGCCAAAAACATTCAGTACTTC; d_call: -; clone_size: few; j_call: TRBJ2-4; v_call: TRBV6-2/TRBV6-3
cdr3_aa: CSAGSGSRGTDTQYF; cdr3_nt: TGCAGTGCTGGAAGCGGGAGTAGGGGCACAGATACGCAGTATTTT; d_call: TRBD2; clone_size: few; j_call: TRBJ2-3; v_call: TRBV20-1
cdr3_aa: CASRPGTGYNEQFF; cdr3_nt: TGCGCCAGCCGTCCCGGGACAGGGTACAATGAGCAGTTCTTC; d_call: TRBD1; clone_size: few; j_call: TRBJ2-1; v_call: TRBV23-1
cdr3_aa: CASLGSGDANYEQYF; cdr3_nt: TGTGCCAGCTTAGGGTCAGGGGATGCGAACTACGAGCAGTACTTC; d_call: -; clone_size: few; j_call: TRBJ2-7; v_call: TRBV11-2
cdr3_aa: CASSLEDGATNEKLFF; cdr3_nt: TGTGCCAGCAGCCTTGAGGACGGTGCAACTAATGAAAAACTGTTTTTT; d_call: -; clone_size: few; j_call: TRBJ1-4; v_call: TRBV4-2
cdr3_aa: CSVEDRDRGSYEQYF; cdr3_nt: TGCAGCGTTGAAGATCGGGACAGGGGAAGCTACGAGCAGTACTTC; d_call: TRBD1; clone_size: -; j_call: TRBJ2-7; v_call: TRBV29-1
cdr3_aa: CSARPGGAWNEKLFF; cdr3_nt: TGCAGTGCTAGACCAGGGGGCGCGTGGAATGAAAAACTGTTTTTT; d_call: TRBD1; clone_size: few; j_call: TRBJ1-4; v_call: TRBV20-1
cdr3_aa: CASQINGRTDTQYF; cdr3_nt: TGTGCCAGCCAAATAAACGGCAGGACAGATACGCAGTATTTT; d_call: -; clone_size: -; j_call: TRBJ2-3; v_call: TRBV7-2
cdr3_aa: CASSFASSTDTQFF; cdr3_nt: TGTGCCAGCAGCTTTGCGTCTAGCACAGATACGCAGTTTTTT; d_call: -; clone_size: -; j_call: TRBJ2-3; v_call: TRBV7-2
cdr3_aa: CASSKGQDGRHEKLFF; cdr3_nt: TGTGCCAGCAGCAAGGGACAGGACGGGAGGCATGAAAAACTGTTTTTT; d_call: TRBD1; clone_size: few; j_call: TRBJ1-4; v_call: TRBV7-9
cdr3_aa: CASSLQAGPYNEQFF; cdr3_nt: TGTGCCAGCAGCTTACAAGCGGGGCCCTACAATGAGCAGTTCTTC; d_call: TRBD2; clone_size: -; j_call: TRBJ2-1; v_call: TRBV7-9
cdr3_aa: CASRPTSGRALYEQYF; cdr3_nt: TGTGCCAGCAGACCAACTAGCGGGAGGGCCTTGTACGAGCAGTACTTC; d_call: TRBD2; clone_size: -; j_call: TRBJ2-7; v_call: TRBV6-2/TRBV6-3
cdr3_aa: CSVEGAGYEQYF; cdr3_nt: TGCAGCGTTGAAGGGGCAGGATACGAGCAGTACTTC; d_call: -; clone_size: -; j_call: TRBJ2-7; v_call: TRBV29-1
cdr3_aa: CASSLNSFGDEQYF; cdr3_nt: TGTGCCAGCAGTTTGAATAGCTTCGGCGACGAGCAGTACTTC; d_call: -; clone_size: -; j_call: TRBJ2-7; v_call: TRBV27
cdr3_aa: CASSIDAGEYYTGELFF; cdr3_nt: TGTGCCAGTAGTATAGACGCAGGGGAATATTACACCGGGGAGCTGTTTTTT; d_call: -; clone_size: -; j_call: TRBJ2-2; v_call: TRBV19
cdr3_aa: CASSLVTGSTDTQYF; cdr3_nt: TGTGCCAGCAGTTTGGTCACAGGGAGCACAGATACGCAGTATTTT; d_call: -; clone_size: few; j_call: TRBJ2-3; v_call: TRBV12-3/TRBV12-4
cdr3_aa: CASSRGRNTEAFF; cdr3_nt: TGTGCCAGCAGTCGTGGGCGGAACACTGAAGCTTTCTTT; d_call: -; clone_size: few; j_call: TRBJ1-1; v_call: TRBV28
cdr3_aa: CASQRTGSTVYNEQFF; cdr3_nt: TGTGCTAGTCAAAGGACAGGGTCTACCGTTTACAATGAGCAGTTCTTC; d_call: TRBD1; clone_size: few; j_call: TRBJ2-1; v_call: TRBV12-5
cdr3_aa: CASSDGQGNPYEQYF; cdr3_nt: TGCGCCAGCAGCGACGGACAGGGCAATCCCTACGAGCAGTACTTC; d_call: TRBD1; clone_size: few; j_call: TRBJ2-7; v_call: TRBV5-1
cdr3_aa: CASSFNTYEQYF; cdr3_nt: TGCGCCAGCAGCTTTAACACCTACGAGCAGTACTTC; d_call: -; clone_size: few; j_call: TRBJ2-7; v_call: TRBV5-1
cdr3_aa: CSAVKSSGETQYF; cdr3_nt: TGCAGTGCTGTAAAGAGTTCTGGTGAGACCCAGTACTTC; d_call: -; clone_size: few; j_call: TRBJ2-5; v_call: TRBV20-1
cdr3_aa: CATSKARDQAFF; cdr3_nt: TGTGCCACCAGCAAAGCCCGGGACCAAGCTTTCTTT; d_call: -; clone_size: few; j_call: TRBJ1-1; v_call: TRBV15